Listed below are T cell receptor beta chains from one sample, sequenced in a study of blood T cell repertoires in COVID-19. Libraries were prepared by immunoSEQ multiplex PCR; TCRdb keeps only in-frame clonotypes and omits some of them. The data contain about 93,000 clones, around four fifths of them seen just once; the ten biggest clones take up around 17%. The sequenced sample consisted of peripheral blood. These receptors were taken from a human donor in a cohort sampled during active COVID-19. CDR3s include the opening cysteine and the closing phenylalanine or tryptophan. The D gene is left open where the match is weak. Size is omitted from some rows. Given values are once, few, many or a class for expanded clones.

V gene	clone size	J gene	D gene	CDR3 length	CDR3 DNA	CDR3 protein
TRBV3-1/TRBV3-2	-	TRBJ2-7	TRBD1	16	TGTGCCAGCAGCCAAGGCCCGGGACAGGGAAGGAGGGAGCAGTACTTC	CASSQGPGQGRREQYF
TRBV28	-	TRBJ1-2	-	14	TGTGCCAGCAGTTCTGATCCCGTGAGCTATGGCTACACCTTC	CASSSDPVSYGYTF
TRBV5-1	-	TRBJ1-1	-	14	TGCGCCAGCAGATCAGGACAGCATCACACTGAAGCTTTCTTT	CASRSGQHHTEAFF
TRBV9	-	TRBJ1-1	TRBD1	14	TGTGCCAGCAACCAACAGGGGCGAGGCACTGAAGCTTTCTTT	CASNQQGRGTEAFF
TRBV7-9	few	TRBJ1-6	-	14	TGTGCCAGCAGCTCAGCGACAGCAGTTTCACCCCTCCACTTT	CASSSATAVSPLHF
TRBV11-3	-	TRBJ1-4	-	17	TGTGCCAGCAGCTTAGATTCGCCCGGGAACGGGGATGAAAAACTGTTTTTT	CASSLDSPGNGDEKLFF
TRBV9	-	TRBJ1-1	-	16	TGTGCCAGCAGCGTAGAGGGGGGGAAGGGGAACACTGAAGCTTTCTTT	CASSVEGGKGNTEAFF
TRBV4-1	-	TRBJ2-5	-	18	TGCGCCAGCAGCCAAGTACGCGCTCGACTACTCCTACAAGAGACCCAGTACTTC	CASSQVRARLLLQETQYF
TRBV12-3/TRBV12-4	-	TRBJ2-1	-	13	TGTGCCAGCAGTTTAGGAACTTACAATGAGCAGTTCTTC	CASSLGTYNEQFF
TRBV2	once	TRBJ1-5	TRBD1	14	TGTGCCAGCAGCGTGGACAGGGGCAATCAGCCCCAGCATTTT	CASSVDRGNQPQHF
TRBV7-9	-	TRBJ1-1	-	14	TGTGCCAGCAGCTTAAATGGGGGCAGGACTGAAGCTTTCTTT	CASSLNGGRTEAFF
TRBV10-3	-	TRBJ1-4	-	12	TGTGCCATCAGAGGGGAAGGTGAAAAACTGTTTTTT	CAIRGEGEKLFF
TRBV19	-	TRBJ2-2	TRBD2	16	TGTGCCAGTAGTCCACGACTAGCGGGAAGGACCGGGGAGCTGTTTTTT	CASSPRLAGRTGELFF
TRBV5-6	-	TRBJ1-2	TRBD1	15	TGTGCCAGCAGCTTATCGGGACAGGGGCTAGACGGCTACACCTTC	CASSLSGQGLDGYTF
TRBV18	-	TRBJ2-6	-	16	TGTGCCAGCTCACCACAGGGGGTTTCTGGGGCCAACGTCCTGACTTTC	CASSPQGVSGANVLTF
TRBV9	once	TRBJ2-1	TRBD2	15	TGTGCCAGCAGCGTAGGGGGGAGGGCCCGGAATGAGCAGTTCTTC	CASSVGGRARNEQFF
TRBV28	-	TRBJ1-2	-	13	TGTGCCAGCAGTTATCAGGGAAACTATGGCTACACCTTC	CASSYQGNYGYTF
TRBV28	-	TRBJ2-3	TRBD1	15	TGTGCCATCGGGGCAGGGGGCCCGGGTGGGGATACGCAGTATTTT	CAIGAGGPGGDTQYF
TRBV3-1/TRBV3-2	-	TRBJ1-2	-	15	TGTGCCAGCAGCCAGTCCAACAGGGAGTACTATGGCTACACCTTC	CASSQSNREYYGYTF
TRBV6-5	once	TRBJ2-3	-	15	TGTGCCAGCAGTTACTCCGGGGGTCTGATGGTTACGCAGTATTTT	CASSYSGGLMVTQYF
TRBV5-1	few	TRBJ2-5	TRBD1	15	TGCGCCAGCAGCTTGGCCACAGGGGGCTATGAGACCCAGTACTTC	CASSLATGGYETQYF
TRBV19	-	TRBJ1-1	-	15	TGTGCCAGTAGTATCCGGTTGAGGGAGGACACTGAAGCTTTCTTT	CASSIRLREDTEAFF
TRBV10-3	-	TRBJ2-5	-	13	TGTGCCATCAGTGTGGGCGCGCAAGAGACCCAGTACTTC	CAISVGAQETQYF
TRBV28	once	TRBJ2-1	TRBD1	17	TGTGCCAGCAGTTCTATAGGGGGACAGGGGCTTAGGAATGAGCAGTTCTTC	CASSSIGGQGLRNEQFF
TRBV12-3/TRBV12-4	-	TRBJ2-5	-	13	TGTGCCAGCAGCCTACACGACAAAGAGACCCAGTACTTC	CASSLHDKETQYF
TRBV3-1/TRBV3-2	-	TRBJ2-4	-	14	TGTGCCAGCAGCCCTAGACAGAAGGGATCCATTCAGTACTTC	CASSPRQKGSIQYF
TRBV12-3/TRBV12-4	-	TRBJ1-1	-	12	TGTGCCAGCAGTGTGAGGGGGACTGAAGCTTTCTTT	CASSVRGTEAFF
TRBV5-1	-	TRBJ1-2	-	14	TGCGCCAGCAGCTTGGTATCAGGGCCATGGGGCTACACCTTC	CASSLVSGPWGYTF
TRBV6-5	-	TRBJ2-4	-	15	TGTGCCAGCATTCCGACTGCCCGCGGAATTCGCATTCAGTACTTC	CASIPTARGIRIQYF
TRBV24-1	-	TRBJ2-2	-	15	TGTGCCACCAGTGACCCTCGACAGCGTACCGGGGAGCTGTTTTTT	CATSDPRQRTGELFF
TRBV19	-	TRBJ2-5	-	17	TGTGCCAGTAGTATAAAGGGAACGCTCGGGGGCCAAGAGACCCAGTACTTC	CASSIKGTLGGQETQYF
TRBV30	-	TRBJ1-1	-	13	TGTGCCTGGAGCCGGGGGGCGAACACTGAAGCTTTCTTT	CAWSRGANTEAFF
TRBV18	-	TRBJ2-1	TRBD2	20	TGTGCCAGCTCACCACCGGGACTAGCGGGAGGGGGAAGCTCCTACAATGAGCAGTTCTTC	CASSPPGLAGGGSSYNEQFF
TRBV28	-	TRBJ1-5	-	15	TGTGCCAGCAGTTTGGCCGTGAGGGACAATCAGCCCCAGCATTTT	CASSLAVRDNQPQHF
TRBV28	-	TRBJ2-7	-	15	TGTGCCAGCAGGGCCGTGACCGGGAGCCAATACGAGCAGTACTTC	CASRAVTGSQYEQYF